This T cell receptor (beta chain) was observed in a study of shared clonotypes between healthy human individuals. Germline V CDR1 and CDR2: MRHNA, SNTAGT. The CDR3 consists of 16 residues. Trimming pared 0 bases from V and 2 bases from J, leaving 14 bases between. Profiled with immunoSEQ multiplex PCR; TCRdb holds only in-frame clones, not every one. The repertoire has approximately 2.4 million clones, 90% to 96% of them found once; the top ten carry 0.13%. In this sample, this clone turned up once. The receptor comes from a man between 18 and 35 years old in good health. Specimen: naive CD4+ T cells sorted from blood. As for subset: CD45RA+ positively selected. This chain uses TRBV6-4 with TRBJ2-7; either TRBD1 or TRBD2 may fit D (6 bases each). Here the CDR3 DNA reads TGTGCCAGCAGTGACTCCGGGGGCCCAGCCCCCTACGAGCAGTACTTC. This encodes CASSDSGGPAPYEQYF.